The TCR beta chain described here comes from a study of cytomegalovirus exposure and HLA in healthy donors. Study as a whole: The approximately 110 validation repertoires used the same platform as the 550 to 750 first-cohort repertoires, a later analysis reported. General study points: The study flagged roughly 150 TCR beta chains as cytomegalovirus-associated. Through in vitro validation, three CMV-associated chains were shown to be specific for CMV antigens. Rare TCR sequences dominated, though some public TCRs recurred in many donors.

The protocol was immunoSEQ multiplex PCR, while the TCRdb copy is restricted to in-frame clones and leaves out a portion. The data contain about 63,000 clones, roughly 90% of them singletons. The CDR3 extends over 17 amino acids. Trimming removed 2 bases from V and 0 bases from J; junction bases left unmatched: 4. Germline lookup yields CDR1 MDHEN and CDR2 SYDVKM. Of note for this clone: Its antigen is undetermined.

The sequence was collected from a woman between 18 and 29 years old in good health and CMV-seronegative. The chain links TRBV28 to TRBJ2-1; 10 bases are shared with TRBD2. The material sequenced was PBMCs. The CDR3 here is CASSLGLAGVSYNEQFF. The CDR3 nucleotides are TGTGCCAGCAGTTTAGGGCTAGCGGGAGTCTCCTACAATGAGCAGTTCTTC.